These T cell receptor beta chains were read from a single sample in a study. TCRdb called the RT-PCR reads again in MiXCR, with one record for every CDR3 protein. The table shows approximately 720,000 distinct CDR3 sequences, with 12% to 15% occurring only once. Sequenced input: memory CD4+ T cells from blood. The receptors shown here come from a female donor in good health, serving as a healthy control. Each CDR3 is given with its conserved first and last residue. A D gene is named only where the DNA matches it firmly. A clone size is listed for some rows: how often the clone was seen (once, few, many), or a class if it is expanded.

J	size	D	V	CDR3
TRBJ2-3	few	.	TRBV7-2	CASSLAYQSDTQYF
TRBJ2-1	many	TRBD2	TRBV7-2	CASRIAGSSYNEQFF
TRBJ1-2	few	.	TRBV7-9	CASSFSGPSQGTNYGYTF
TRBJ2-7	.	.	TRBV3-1	CASSQVYYEQYF
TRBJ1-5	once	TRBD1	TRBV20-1	CSAGKAGGDQHQHF
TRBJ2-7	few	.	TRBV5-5	CASSLGARAYEQYF
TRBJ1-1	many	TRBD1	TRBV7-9	CASSLQGGTEAFF
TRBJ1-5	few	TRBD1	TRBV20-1	CSATRGRQGRDQPQHF
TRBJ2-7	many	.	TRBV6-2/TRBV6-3	CASTYGHSSSYEQYF
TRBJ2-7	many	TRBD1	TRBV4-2	CASSPQRGQGARQYF
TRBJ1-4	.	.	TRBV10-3	CAISDSGIGEKLFF
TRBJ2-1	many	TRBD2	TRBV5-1	CASSPDPSGYNEQFF
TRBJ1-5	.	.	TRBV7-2	CASSLVDGVGQPQHF
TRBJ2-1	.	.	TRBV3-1	CASSPWRGVYNEQFF
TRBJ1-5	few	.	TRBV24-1	CATSPGQTGNQPQHF
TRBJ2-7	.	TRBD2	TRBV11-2	CASSSRPTSGRASYEQYF
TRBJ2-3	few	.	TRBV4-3	CASSQEGSLAQYF
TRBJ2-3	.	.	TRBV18	CASSPPVTGGDTQYF
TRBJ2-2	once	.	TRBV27	CASSLSGVSTGELFF
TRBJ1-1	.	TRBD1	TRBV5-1	CASSLMGTAKAFF
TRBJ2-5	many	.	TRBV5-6	CASSFLYEAQYF
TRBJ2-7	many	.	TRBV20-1	CSARGPEPGRSSSYEQYF
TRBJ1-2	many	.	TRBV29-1	CSAPMEGYTF
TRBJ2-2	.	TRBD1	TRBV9	CASSVGDRGFLTGELFF
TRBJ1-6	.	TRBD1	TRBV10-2	CASTHGQGYSPLHF
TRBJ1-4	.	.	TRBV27	CASSLSRAVNEKLFF